A selection of T cell receptor beta chains follows, all from one sample in a study of blood T cell repertoires in COVID-19. Assay used: immunoSEQ multiplex PCR; TCRdb lists only in-frame clones, some missing. The sample contains 200,000 or so clones, almost 80% of which appear only once. Sample: peripheral blood. All receptors come from a man aged 55 to 69 with active or convalescent COVID-19. Both conserved end residues are part of each CDR3. A D gene is named only where the DNA matches it firmly.

TRBJ2-2 | TRBV28 | NA | CASSDMNTGELFF
TRBJ2-5 | TRBV10-3 | TRBD2 | CAISGRGETQYF
TRBJ2-1 | TRBV7-2 | TRBD2 | CASSLGASGRGNEQFF
TRBJ2-3 | TRBV5-6 | TRBD2 | CASSLGTSGRSTTDTQYF
TRBJ2-5 | TRBV5-1 | NA | CASSLAAGPLFGAQYF
TRBJ1-2 | TRBV7-8 | NA | CASSLARGGNYGYTF
TRBJ2-2 | TRBV7-3 | TRBD2 | CASSSTGTKSGELFF
TRBJ2-1 | TRBV6-2/TRBV6-3 | NA | CASSWGLENEQFF
TRBJ2-3 | TRBV11-1 | NA | CASSRAGNTDTQYF
TRBJ2-1 | TRBV19 | TRBD2 | CASSRTGTSGRDSYNEQFF
TRBJ1-3 | TRBV6-6 | NA | CASSRQTVQDTIYF
TRBJ2-5 | TRBV9 | TRBD1 | CASSVQTGPEVETQYF
TRBJ2-7 | TRBV28 | TRBD1 | CASSLDTGGYEQYF
TRBJ1-3 | TRBV5-1 | TRBD1 | CASSLWTGGSGNTIYF
TRBJ1-6 | TRBV7-3 | TRBD1 | CASSATGQPNSPLHF
TRBJ1-6 | TRBV5-7 | NA | CASSFETYISPLHF
TRBJ2-2 | TRBV25-1 | TRBD2 | CASSESLAGRTGELFF
TRBJ2-3 | TRBV20-1 | NA | CSASSLFSTDTQYF
TRBJ1-3 | TRBV9 | NA | CASGREAGGNTIYF
TRBJ1-6 | TRBV4-2 | TRBD1 | CASSQAPGQESSPLHF
TRBJ2-1 | TRBV5-6 | TRBD2 | CASRDSGRISYNEQFF
TRBJ2-7 | TRBV15 | NA | CATSRELGWGHEQYF
TRBJ2-7 | TRBV10-3 | TRBD2 | CAISLAGEGAYEQYF
TRBJ1-5 | TRBV4-1 | NA | CASSQAGRGNQPQHF
TRBJ2-3 | TRBV27 | NA | CASSLRGNLDTQYF
TRBJ2-7 | TRBV29-1 | TRBD1 | CSVDYGTGSHEQYF
TRBJ1-3 | TRBV29-1 | TRBD1 | CSAGTGGFGRSSGNTIYF
TRBJ2-3 | TRBV18 | NA | CASSTGRPAGVMTDTQYF
TRBJ1-6 | TRBV20-1 | NA | CSASSTGQRETPLHF
TRBJ2-5 | TRBV6-5 | TRBD2 | CASTLSGGRGETQYF
TRBJ1-1 | TRBV27 | NA | CASSSRLRDSKEGAEAFF
TRBJ2-7 | TRBV29-1 | NA | CSVEVRGRRDYEQYF
TRBJ1-5 | TRBV5-1 | TRBD1 | CASSQTGAGDQPQHF
TRBJ2-2 | TRBV5-4 | NA | CASSLGLTGLRNGELFF
TRBJ1-5 | TRBV7-2 | NA | CASSLERFGQPQHF
TRBJ2-7 | TRBV28 | TRBD1 | CASSWGQGYEQYF
TRBJ1-4 | TRBV9 | TRBD1 | CASSQQGSNEKLFF
TRBJ1-2 | TRBV4-1 | TRBD1 | CASSQGRGGAYGYTF
TRBJ1-5 | TRBV7-6 | NA | CASSVLGDQPQHF
TRBJ2-2 | TRBV2 | NA | CASISRLNTGELFF
TRBJ2-7 | TRBV14 | TRBD2 | CASSQLHPGLATSWRYEQYF
TRBJ2-3 | TRBV28 | NA | CASREMSGTQYF
TRBJ2-7 | TRBV6-2/TRBV6-3 | NA | CASSVGYEQYF
TRBJ2-1 | TRBV6-4 | NA | CASSPGQGPSGRPNEQFF
TRBJ2-5 | TRBV28 | TRBD2 | CASSPAGPIQETQYF
TRBJ2-7 | TRBV19 | TRBD1 | CASSTDRGDEQYF
TRBJ2-1 | TRBV29-1 | NA | CSVEDQISYNEQFF
TRBJ2-1 | TRBV9 | NA | CASSVYGSGEQFF
TRBJ2-1 | TRBV5-4 | TRBD2 | CASSLGSLAGMNEQFF
TRBJ1-2 | TRBV5-5 | TRBD1 | CASSSGGGYGYTF
TRBJ2-5 | TRBV5-1 | NA | CASSLAQETQYF
TRBJ2-5 | TRBV24-1 | NA | CATSDRTALQETQYF
TRBJ2-7 | TRBV25-1 | NA | CASSGPSVQYF
TRBJ2-7 | TRBV7-9 | TRBD2 | CASSFWEGTNSYEQYF
TRBJ2-3 | TRBV5-1 | TRBD2 | CASSLLAGGGTDTQYF